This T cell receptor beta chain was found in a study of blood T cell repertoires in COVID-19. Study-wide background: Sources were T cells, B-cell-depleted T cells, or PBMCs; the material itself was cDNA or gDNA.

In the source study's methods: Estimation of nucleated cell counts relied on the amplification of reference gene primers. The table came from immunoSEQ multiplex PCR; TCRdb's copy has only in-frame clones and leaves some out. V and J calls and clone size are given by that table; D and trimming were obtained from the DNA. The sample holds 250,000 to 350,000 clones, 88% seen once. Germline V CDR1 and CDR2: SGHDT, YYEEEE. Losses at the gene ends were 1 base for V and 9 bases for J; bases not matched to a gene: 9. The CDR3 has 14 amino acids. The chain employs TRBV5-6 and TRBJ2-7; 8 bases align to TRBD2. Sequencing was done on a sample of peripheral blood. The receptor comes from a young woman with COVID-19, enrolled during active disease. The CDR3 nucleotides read TGTGCCAGCAGCTTGTGGTTAGCGGGAACCGGGCAGTACTTC. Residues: CASSLWLAGTGQYF.